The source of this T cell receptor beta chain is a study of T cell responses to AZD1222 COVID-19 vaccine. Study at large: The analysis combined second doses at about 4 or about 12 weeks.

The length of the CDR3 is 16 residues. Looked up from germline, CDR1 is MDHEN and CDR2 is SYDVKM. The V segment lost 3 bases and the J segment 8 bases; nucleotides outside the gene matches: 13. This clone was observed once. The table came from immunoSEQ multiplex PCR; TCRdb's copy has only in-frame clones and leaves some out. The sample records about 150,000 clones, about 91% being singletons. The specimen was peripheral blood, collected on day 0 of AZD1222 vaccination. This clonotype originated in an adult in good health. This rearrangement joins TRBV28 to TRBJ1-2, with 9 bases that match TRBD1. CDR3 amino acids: CASSFSHQTGGRGYTF. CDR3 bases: TGTGCCAGCAGTTTTTCCCACCAAACAGGGGGCCGCGGCTACACCTTC.